The entry that follows covers one T cell receptor (beta chain) sequence. No antigen is known for it. The germline gives CDR1 SGHTA, CDR2 FQGNSA. V gave up 1 base and J gave up 12 bases, with 18 bases separating them. The CDR3 sequence is 15 residues long. The data stem from a study of cytomegalovirus exposure and HLA in healthy donors. Study-level information: An early data release held about 85 million unique TCRs from HLA-typed donors.

Study observations and caveats: Follow-up analysis later connected one missense variant in DCLRE1C with trimming of TCR beta V- and J-genes.

The study ran its PCR with 60 Vbeta and 13 Jbeta primers. The assay was immunoSEQ multiplex PCR, and TCRdb's table has in-frame clones only and misses some. The repertoire holds roughly 120,000 clones, with about 60% as singletons. Sequencing used PBMCs. V is TRBV7-2 and J is TRBJ1-4; TRBD1 is a possible D gene (6 bases). The origin of this receptor is a man between 35 and 55 years old in good health and CMV-seropositive. The chain's CDR3 is CASSLGGPGGSELFF. For the CDR3, the DNA is TGTGCCAGCAGCTTAGGGGGCCCGGGGGGCTCGGAACTGTTTTTT.